These T cell receptor beta chains were read from a single sample in a study of glioma-infiltrating T cells after dendritic cell vaccination. The assay was immunoSEQ multiplex PCR, and TCRdb's table has in-frame clones only and misses some. The sample has about 92,000 clones; 65% to 90% are singletons. Specimen: blood, collected before dendritic cell vaccination. These receptor sequences come from a human donor with glioblastoma. Both conserved end residues are part of each CDR3. D genes are given only for firm matches. Expanded clones get a size class; other rows say once, few or many, or leave the size out.

J gene,V gene,clone size,D gene,CDR3 protein,CDR3 DNA
TRBJ2-5,TRBV11-2,-,TRBD1,CASSPQTGIETQYF,TGTGCCAGCAGCCCCCAGACAGGGATAGAGACCCAGTACTTC
TRBJ1-1,TRBV6-5,-,-,CASSLNRDGNTEAFF,TGTGCCAGCAGTCTGAACAGGGATGGGAACACTGAAGCTTTCTTT
TRBJ2-1,TRBV27,-,-,CASSRGETYNEQFF,TGTGCCAGCAGTCGCGGGGAAACCTACAATGAGCAGTTCTTC
TRBJ2-5,TRBV7-9,-,TRBD1,CASSPRGLLGETQYF,TGTGCCAGCAGCCCCAGGGGGCTTTTGGGGGAGACCCAGTACTTC
TRBJ2-5,TRBV4-2,-,-,CASSQGEVQTGETQYF,TGTGCCAGCAGCCAAGGAGAGGTCCAAACGGGGGAGACCCAGTACTTC
TRBJ2-7,TRBV7-9,-,-,CASSLTGKGDLEQYF,TGTGCCAGCAGCTTAACCGGGAAGGGGGACCTCGAGCAGTACTTC
TRBJ2-7,TRBV4-1,-,TRBD1,CASSQIQGASSYEQYF,TGCGCCAGCAGCCAGATACAGGGGGCAAGCTCCTACGAGCAGTACTTC
TRBJ1-5,TRBV19,-,TRBD1,CASSMRRQGTYSNQPQHF,TGTGCCAGTAGTATGCGCAGACAGGGGACCTATAGCAATCAGCCCCAGCATTTT
TRBJ1-6,TRBV6-6,-,TRBD1,CASSQGQGVYNSPLHF,TGTGCCAGCAGTCAGGGACAGGGGGTGTATAATTCACCCCTCCACTTT
TRBJ1-2,TRBV6-1,-,-,CASSEVIGVYGYTF,TGTGCCAGCAGTGAAGTTATAGGGGTCTATGGCTACACCTTC
TRBJ1-1,TRBV18,-,TRBD1,CASSPLPTGGGTEAFF,TGTGCCAGCTCACCCCTTCCGACAGGGGGCGGAACTGAAGCTTTCTTT
TRBJ1-3,TRBV13,-,-,CASSEQGRGNTIYF,TGTGCCAGCAGCGAACAGGGTCGAGGAAACACCATATATTTT
TRBJ2-5,TRBV6-5,-,TRBD1,CASKDRGWETQYF,TGTGCCAGCAAGGACAGGGGTTGGGAGACCCAGTACTTC
TRBJ2-1,TRBV19,-,TRBD2,CASSTLAGYNEQFF,TGTGCCAGTAGTACTCTAGCGGGATACAATGAGCAGTTCTTC
TRBJ1-1,TRBV14,-,-,CASSLQENTEAFF,TGTGCCAGCAGCCTCCAGGAGAACACTGAAGCTTTCTTT
TRBJ2-1,TRBV21-1,-,-,CASSKALSGGSDAKFNEQFF,TGTGCCAGCAGCAAAGCGCTTAGCGGGGGGTCCGACGCGAAGTTCAATGAGCAGTTCTTC
TRBJ1-4,TRBV28,-,-,CASSPSRGGREKLFF,TGTGCCAGCAGTCCATCTCGGGGAGGGCGGGAAAAACTGTTTTTT
TRBJ2-7,TRBV7-9,-,-,CASRGGDYEQYF,TGTGCCAGCCGTGGAGGGGACTACGAGCAGTACTTC
TRBJ2-3,TRBV28,-,TRBD2,CASRSGLTTDTQYF,TGTGCCAGCAGATCGGGACTAACCACAGATACGCAGTATTTT
TRBJ2-1,TRBV7-6,few,TRBD2,CASSSGLAAEQFF,TGTGCCAGCAGCTCGGGACTAGCGGCTGAGCAGTTCTTC
TRBJ2-7,TRBV11-3,-,TRBD1,CASSLSGTGIFEQYF,TGTGCCAGCAGCTTATCGGGGACAGGGATTTTCGAGCAGTACTTC
TRBJ2-7,TRBV7-6,-,TRBD1,CASSLEGTGLIYGEQYF,TGTGCCAGCAGCTTAGAAGGGACAGGGTTAATCTATGGCGAGCAGTACTTC
TRBJ2-1,TRBV7-6,-,-,CASSTHRDNEQFF,TGTGCCAGCAGCACACACAGGGACAATGAGCAGTTCTTC
TRBJ2-5,TRBV2,few,-,CASSTREETQYF,TGTGCCAGCAGCACCCGGGAGGAGACCCAGTACTTC
TRBJ1-5,TRBV7-9,-,-,CASSSQGNQPQHF,TGTGCCAGCAGCTCGCAGGGGAATCAGCCCCAGCATTTT
TRBJ1-2,TRBV7-3,few,-,CASSPEGRGGAEYGYTF,TGTGCCAGCAGCCCCGAGGGCCGAGGGGGGGCGGAATATGGCTACACCTTC
TRBJ2-2,TRBV9,-,-,CASSVEVSAIGELFF,TGTGCCAGCAGCGTAGAGGTCTCAGCGATCGGGGAGCTGTTTTTT
TRBJ2-7,TRBV5-1,once,TRBD2,CASSFTSGTSGRAYEQYF,TGCGCCAGCAGCTTTACGAGTGGGACTAGCGGGAGGGCCTACGAGCAGTACTTC
TRBJ1-1,TRBV27,-,-,CASKRGGTEAFF,TGTGCCAGCAAAAGGGGGGGCACTGAAGCTTTCTTT
TRBJ2-1,TRBV9,-,-,CASSVDRLGVYNEQFF,TGTGCCAGCAGCGTAGATCGACTAGGGGTGTACAATGAGCAGTTCTTC
TRBJ1-2,TRBV28,-,-,CATSQGGAQGVSYTF,TGTGCCACCTCACAAGGGGGGGCGCAAGGGGTTAGCTACACCTTC
TRBJ1-1,TRBV7-6,-,TRBD1,CASSLGGPQGGFEAFF,TGTGCCAGCAGCTTAGGAGGGCCACAGGGGGGGTTTGAAGCTTTCTTT
TRBJ2-2,TRBV11-3,-,TRBD2,CASSHGGTSGGSGELFF,TGTGCCAGCAGCCACGGGGGGACTAGCGGGGGTTCCGGGGAGCTGTTTTTT
TRBJ1-2,TRBV5-1,-,TRBD1,CASSSDRGGGYTF,TGCGCCAGCAGCTCCGACAGGGGGGGTGGCTACACCTTC
TRBJ2-2,TRBV2,-,-,CASSEYTNTGELFF,TGTGCCAGCAGTGAATACACGAACACCGGGGAGCTGTTTTTT
TRBJ2-3,TRBV4-2,-,-,CASSQDRWGDTDTQYF,TGTGCCAGCAGCCAAGACAGGTGGGGGGACACAGATACGCAGTATTTT
TRBJ2-3,TRBV7-3,-,TRBD2,CASSSPAGSGGLTDTQYF,TGTGCCAGCAGCTCCCCGGCGGGAAGCGGGGGGCTCACAGATACGCAGTATTTT
TRBJ1-2,TRBV28,-,TRBD1,CASTSTGVNYGYTF,TGTGCCAGCACCTCGACAGGGGTTAACTATGGCTACACCTTC
TRBJ1-6,TRBV6-1,-,TRBD1,CASSDPGQGYSPLHF,TGTGCCAGCAGTGACCCGGGACAGGGATATTCACCCCTCCACTTT
TRBJ1-2,TRBV29-1,-,-,CSVLLAGPANYGYTF,TGCAGCGTGTTATTGGCGGGACCGGCTAACTATGGCTACACCTTC
TRBJ1-1,TRBV27,once,-,CASSSGAWGTEAFF,TGTGCCAGCAGTAGCGGCGCTTGGGGCACTGAAGCTTTCTTT
TRBJ2-3,TRBV5-1,-,-,CASSLDGGGGISSTDTQYF,TGCGCCAGCAGCTTGGATGGAGGGGGAGGGATTTCTAGCACAGATACGCAGTATTTT
TRBJ2-7,TRBV5-6,-,TRBD2,CASSQDLLAGPTYEQYF,TGTGCCAGCAGCCAAGATTTGCTAGCGGGACCAACCTACGAGCAGTACTTC
TRBJ2-3,TRBV5-6,-,TRBD2,CASSFVPSGGTDTQYF,TGTGCCAGCAGCTTTGTCCCTAGCGGGGGCACAGATACGCAGTATTTT
TRBJ2-1,TRBV18,-,TRBD2,CASSPRTSGGRDEQFF,TGTGCCAGCTCACCACGCACTAGCGGGGGAAGGGATGAGCAGTTCTTC